This TCR beta chain came from a study of cytomegalovirus exposure and HLA in healthy donors. In the PCR, 60 Vbeta and 13 Jbeta primers were used. Profiled with immunoSEQ multiplex PCR; TCRdb holds only in-frame clones, not every one. The sample holds about 210,000 clones; 75% to 90% are singletons and the top ten take approximately 0.31%. The ends lost 3 bases at V and 3 bases at J; junction bases unmatched: 1. The germline gives CDR1 KGHSH, CDR2 LQKENI. The CDR3 consists of 14 residues. A note on this clone: Other DNA sequences from this sample encode an identical CDR3 as well.

The sample consisted of PBMCs. The rearrangement uses TRBV18 and TRBJ2-7; 11 bases line up with TRBD2. The receptor was isolated from a woman in her 30s in good health and CMV-seronegative. The CDR3 region has the DNA TGTGCCAGCTCACCCGGGACTAGCGGCTACGAGCAGTACTTC. It codes for CASSPGTSGYEQYF. Together with reference TRBV18 and TRBJ2-7, the CDR3 gives the full variable domain: NAGVMQNPRHLVRRRGQEARLRCSPMKGHSHVYWYRQLPEEGLKFMVYLQKENIIDESGMPKERFSAEFPKEGPSILRIQQVVRGDSAAYFCASSPGTSGYEQYFGPGTRLTVT.